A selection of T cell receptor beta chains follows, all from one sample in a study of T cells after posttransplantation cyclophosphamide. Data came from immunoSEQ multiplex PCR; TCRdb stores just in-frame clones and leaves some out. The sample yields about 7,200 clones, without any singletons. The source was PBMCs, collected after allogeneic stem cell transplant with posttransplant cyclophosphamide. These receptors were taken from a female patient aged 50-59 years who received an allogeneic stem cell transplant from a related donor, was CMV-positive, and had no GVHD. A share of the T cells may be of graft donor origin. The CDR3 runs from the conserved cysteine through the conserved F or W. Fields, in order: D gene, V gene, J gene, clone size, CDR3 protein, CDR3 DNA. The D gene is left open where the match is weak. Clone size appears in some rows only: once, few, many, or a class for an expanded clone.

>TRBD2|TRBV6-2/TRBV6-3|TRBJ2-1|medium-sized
CASTGTSEQFF
TGTGCCAGCACTGGGACTAGCGAGCAGTTCTTC
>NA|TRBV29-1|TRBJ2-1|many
CSAPGATQFF
TGCAGCGCCCCGGGTGCTACCCAGTTCTTC
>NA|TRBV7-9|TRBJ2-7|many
CASTSTYEQYF
TGTGCCAGCACCTCTACTTACGAGCAGTACTTC
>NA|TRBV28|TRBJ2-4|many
CASSHQDYFTPMINIQYF
TGTGCCAGCAGCCATCAGGACTACTTCACCCCAATGATAAACATTCAGTACTTC
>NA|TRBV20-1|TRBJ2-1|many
CSARDRNEQFF
TGCAGTGCTAGAGATCGGAATGAGCAGTTCTTC
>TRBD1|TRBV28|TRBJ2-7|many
CASSPSGTATYEQYF
TGTGCCAGCTCACCTTCCGGGACAGCAACCTACGAGCAGTACTTC
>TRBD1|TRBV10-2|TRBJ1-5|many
CASRTTGGLEQPQHF
TGCGCCAGCAGGACGACAGGGGGCTTAGAACAGCCCCAGCATTTT
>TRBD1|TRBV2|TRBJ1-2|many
CASRRRTGGTRYPGYTF
TGTGCCAGCAGGAGGAGGACAGGGGGTACCCGCTACCCTGGCTACACCTTC
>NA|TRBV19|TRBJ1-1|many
CASTSSGIRASTEAFF
TGTGCCAGTACGAGCTCGGGGATTCGTGCTTCGACTGAAGCTTTCTTT
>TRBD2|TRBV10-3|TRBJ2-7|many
CATATGTSGGFMGVYEQYF
TGTGCCACCGCAACCGGGACTAGCGGGGGCTTTATGGGGGTTTACGAGCAGTACTTC
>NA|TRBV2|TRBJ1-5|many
CASTNNREGQPQHF
TGTGCCAGCACGAACAACAGGGAGGGTCAGCCCCAGCATTTT
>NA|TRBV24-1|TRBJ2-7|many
CATSVRGQYF
TGTGCCACCAGTGTGCGTGGGCAGTACTTC
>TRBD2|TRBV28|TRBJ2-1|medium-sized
CASSLNVRTSNNEQFF
TGTGCCAGCAGTTTAAACGTGAGGACTAGTAACAATGAGCAGTTCTTC
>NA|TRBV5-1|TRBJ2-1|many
CASSSGTHPDEQFF
TGCGCCAGCAGCTCCGGGACACATCCTGATGAGCAGTTCTTC
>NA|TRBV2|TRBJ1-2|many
CASRAQAIYGYTF
TGTGCCAGCAGGGCACAGGCAATCTATGGCTACACCTTC
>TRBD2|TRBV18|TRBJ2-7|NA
CASSEEIAGGPYEQYF
TGTGCCAGCTCCGAAGAGATAGCGGGAGGGCCCTACGAGCAGTACTTC
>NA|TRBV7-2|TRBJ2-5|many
CASSLRGGTDGETQYF
TGTGCCAGCAGCTTACGTGGCGGCACCGATGGGGAGACCCAGTACTTC
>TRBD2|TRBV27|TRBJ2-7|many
CASSFSGSTGQQYF
TGTGCCAGCAGTTTCAGCGGGAGCACAGGACAGCAGTACTTC
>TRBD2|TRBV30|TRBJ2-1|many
CAWSGGGGEQFF
TGTGCCTGGAGTGGCGGGGGAGGCGAGCAGTTCTTC
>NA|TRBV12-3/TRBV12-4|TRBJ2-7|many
CASSPRGGGYEQYF
TGTGCCAGCAGTCCTCGCGGAGGGGGCTACGAGCAGTACTTC
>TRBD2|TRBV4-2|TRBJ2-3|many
CASSQGLAGVGGTDTQYF
TGTGCCAGCAGCCAGGGACTAGCGGGAGTAGGAGGCACAGATACGCAGTATTTT
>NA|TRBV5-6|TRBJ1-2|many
CASSPGGLANYGYTF
TGTGCCAGCAGCCCCGGGGGTCTGGCTAACTATGGCTACACCTTC
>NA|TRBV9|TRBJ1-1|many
CASSVQVNTEAFF
TGTGCCAGCAGCGTTCAGGTTAACACTGAAGCTTTCTTT
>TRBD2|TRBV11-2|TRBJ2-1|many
CASSWTSGSSYNEQFF
TGTGCCAGCAGCTGGACTAGCGGTAGCTCCTACAATGAGCAGTTCTTC
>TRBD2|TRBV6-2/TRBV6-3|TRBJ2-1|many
CASSYEPSNSAGAYNEQFF
TGTGCCAGCAGTTACGAACCCTCAAACTCAGCGGGGGCCTACAATGAGCAGTTCTTC
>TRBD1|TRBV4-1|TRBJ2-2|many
CASSLAGQGPGELFF
TGCGCCAGCAGCCTGGCGGGACAGGGGCCCGGGGAGCTGTTTTTT
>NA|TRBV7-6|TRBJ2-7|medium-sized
CASSLGPNYEQYF
TGTGCCAGCAGCTTGGGCCCGAACTACGAGCAGTACTTC
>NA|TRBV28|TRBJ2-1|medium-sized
CASTLLGQQFF
TGTGCCAGCACCCTTCTGGGGCAGCAGTTCTTC
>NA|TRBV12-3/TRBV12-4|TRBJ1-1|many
CASSLTGEAFF
TGTGCCAGCAGTTTAACCGGTGAAGCTTTCTTT
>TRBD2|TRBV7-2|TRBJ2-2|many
CASSLSGRAGELFF
TGTGCCAGCAGCTTAAGCGGGAGGGCCGGGGAGCTGTTTTTT
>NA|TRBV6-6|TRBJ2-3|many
CASSTQDRHFGDTQYF
TGTGCCAGCAGCACTCAAGACAGACACTTCGGAGACACGCAGTATTTT
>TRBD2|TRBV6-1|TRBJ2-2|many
CASRGRTSGTGELFF
TGTGCCAGCAGAGGCCGTACTAGCGGCACCGGGGAGCTGTTTTTT
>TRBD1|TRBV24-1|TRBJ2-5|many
CATSDLDRVEKTQYF
TGTGCCACCAGTGATTTGGACAGGGTGGAAAAGACCCAGTACTTC
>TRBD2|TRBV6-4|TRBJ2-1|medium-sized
CASSVLAGGGHNEQFF
TGTGCCAGCAGCGTACTAGCGGGAGGTGGCCACAATGAGCAGTTCTTC
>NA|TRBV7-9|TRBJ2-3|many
CASSYDPGTTTQYF
TGTGCCAGCAGCTACGACCCCGGGACAACAACGCAGTATTTT
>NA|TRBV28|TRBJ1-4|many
CAGGVATNEKLFF
TGTGCCGGAGGGGTTGCAACTAATGAAAAACTGTTTTTT
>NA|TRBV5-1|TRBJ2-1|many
CASSRRSGARNEQFF
TGCGCCAGCAGTCGTCGGTCAGGGGCGCGAAATGAGCAGTTCTTC
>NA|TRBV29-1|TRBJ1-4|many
CSVALRTNEKLFF
TGCAGCGTCGCCTTGCGGACTAATGAAAAACTGTTTTTT
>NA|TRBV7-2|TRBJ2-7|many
CASSLRPYEQYF
TGTGCCAGCAGCTTGCGGCCCTACGAGCAGTACTTC
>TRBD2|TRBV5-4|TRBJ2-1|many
CASSLGLRERNEQFF
TGTGCCAGCAGCTTGGGTCTGCGGGAGAGGAATGAGCAGTTCTTC
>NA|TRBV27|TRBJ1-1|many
CASSFNQGSRGEAFF
TGTGCCAGCAGTTTCAACCAGGGGTCCAGGGGTGAAGCTTTCTTT
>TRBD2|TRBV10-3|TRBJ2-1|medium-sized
CAISEGMASGRNEQFF
TGTGCCATCAGTGAGGGGATGGCTAGCGGGAGGAATGAGCAGTTCTTC
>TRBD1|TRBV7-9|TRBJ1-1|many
CASKDWGQGGFDTEAFF
TGTGCCAGTAAAGATTGGGGACAGGGCGGATTCGACACTGAAGCTTTCTTT
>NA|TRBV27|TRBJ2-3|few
CASSFAGRVSTDPQYF
TGTGCCAGCAGTTTTGCGGGAAGGGTTTCCACAGATCCGCAGTATTTT
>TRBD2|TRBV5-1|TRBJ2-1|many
CASSREAGTFNEQFF
TGCGCCAGCAGCCGCGAAGCGGGGACCTTCAATGAGCAGTTCTTC
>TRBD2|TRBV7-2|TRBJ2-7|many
CASSLMRGGGRSPYEQYF
TGTGCCAGCAGCTTAATGCGGGGGGGCGGGAGGTCCCCCTACGAGCAGTACTTC
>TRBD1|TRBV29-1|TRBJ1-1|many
CISRTGWNTEAFF
TGCATTTCTCGGACAGGGTGGAACACTGAAGCTTTCTTT
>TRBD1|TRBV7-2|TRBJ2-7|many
CASSPGTVEQYF
TGTGCCAGCAGCCCCGGGACAGTCGAGCAGTACTTC
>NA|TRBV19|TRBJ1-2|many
CASSTPAGGKDYGYTF
TGTGCCAGTAGTACCCCCGCCGGGGGAAAGGACTATGGCTACACCTTC
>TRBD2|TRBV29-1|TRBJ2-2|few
CSVLRTSAYEGHTGELFF
TGCAGCGTTCTCAGGACTAGCGCTTATGAGGGCCACACCGGGGAGCTGTTTTTT
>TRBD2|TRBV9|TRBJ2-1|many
CASSTGHSGRVYNEQFF
TGTGCCAGCAGCACCGGACATAGCGGGAGGGTGTACAATGAGCAGTTCTTC
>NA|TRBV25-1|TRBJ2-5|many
CASSGHNQETQYF
TGTGCCAGCAGCGGTCATAACCAAGAGACCCAGTACTTC